A single sample is the source of the 5 T cell receptor beta chains below, sequenced in a study of beta chain features in type 1 diabetes (dated by TCRdb to about 2018). Libraries came from the immunoSEQ multiplex PCR assay. All of the isolated RNA was reverse transcribed with the High Capacity cDNA Reverse Transcription Kit, so expressed TCRB transcripts were sequenced. Sourced from immuneACCESS, this table was stored by TCRdb with only in-frame sequences that have V and J called. A share of the clones is absent; for the studies checked, an unresolved V gene accounts for under half, and the remainder has no known explanation. Recorded for this sample are more than 350,000 clones; about an eighth of them occurred a single time. The top ten hold approximately 0.045% of the sample. Sequenced material: naive CD4+ T cells from blood. The sample's cell subset or site label, in plain terms: true naive CD4+ T cells. The receptors stem from a woman younger than 35 in good health.

Only a few counts were recorded for this clone. The rearrangement joins TRBV4-3 to TRBJ2-3; perhaps TRBD1 as D (5 bases). The length of the CDR3 is 14 residues. In germline, CDR1 is LGHNA, CDR2 YSLEER. V lost 0 bases to trimming and J lost 9 bases, with 13 bases between them. The CDR3 protein is CASSQEGASGTQYF. DNA for the CDR3: TGCGCCAGCAGCCAAGAAGGCGCATCAGGGACGCAGTATTTT.

J is TRBJ2-1 and V is TRBV9; maybe TRBD1 (5 bases). Germline V gene lookup returns CDR1 SGDLS and CDR2 YYNGEE. This CDR3 spans 17 amino acids. The V gene lost 4 bases and the J gene lost 3 bases, with 20 bases spanning the gap. The CDR3 sequence is CASSPTGSGNFYNEQFF. The CDR3 DNA is TGTGCCAGCAGCCCCACAGGATCCGGCAACTTCTACAATGAGCAGTTCTTC.

The chain joins TRBV7-9 to TRBJ1-4; the D gene is possibly TRBD1 (5 bases). The V gene lost 5 bases and the J gene lost 7 bases, with 14 bases spanning the gap. From germline, CDR1 is SEHNR and CDR2 FQNEAQ (reference sequence). This CDR3 is 14 amino acids long. The CDR3 region has the DNA TGTGCCAGCAGCGATGACAGTGCTGGTGAAAAACTGTTTTTT. Translated, it gives CASSDDSAGEKLFF.

The V gene is TRBV9, the J gene TRBJ1-6; TRBD1 might be the D (6 bases). The V gene lost 0 bases and the J gene lost 7 bases, with 11 bases spanning the gap. The CDR3 consists of 15 residues. In germline, CDR1 is SGDLS, CDR2 YYNGEE. The CDR3 nucleotides read TGTGCCAGCAGCGTAGAGTCCAGGGGAAATTCACCCCTCCACTTT. Protein: CASSVESRGNSPLHF. Full variable domain (remainder filled in from reference TRBV9 and TRBJ1-6): DSGVTQTPKHLITATGQRVTLRCSPRSGDLSVYWYQQSLDQGLQFLIQYYNGEERAKGNILERFSAQQFPDLHSELNLSSLELGDSALYFCASSVESRGNSPLHFGNGTRLTVT.

The rearrangement uses TRBV15 and TRBJ2-7, with TRBD2 as a possible D gene (6 bases). This CDR3 region has 15 residues. Germline CDR1 and CDR2: LNHNV and YYDKDF (reference sequence). Trimming stripped 0 bases from V and 0 bases from J, with 9 bases between. The CDR3 DNA follows: TGTGCCACCAGCAGAGATCCCGGGGGCTCCTACGAGCAGTACGTC. Translated, it gives CATSRDPGGSYEQYV.